This TCR beta chain was retrieved from a study of T cell repertoires in cytomegalovirus infection (dated by TCRdb to between 2019 and 2020). For context, the study as a whole: Because public TCR beta signatures pointed to carriage of CMV infection together with the matching HLA type, the HLA type of each donor mattered for the analysis. What the authors observed across the whole study: Carriers of CMV infection plus the relevant HLA type were discriminated by the cumulative frequency of public TCR beta family members in the study cohort and in an independent roughly 370-donor cohort. In the ex vivo response, HLA-C-restricted CMV-specific TCR beta clonotypes were dominant, and in two of eight donors the single most frequent clonotype came from this HLA-C-restricted group.

Concerning this clonotype: Its antigen is still unknown. The sample holds no much larger clone one base away, and base qualities are not on file.

These reads were obtained on an Illumina HiSeq 1500. The public sequencing data were trimmed at Q25 with fastp and processed into clonotypes with MiXCR by TCRdb, which kept only in-frame beta chains. One record per CDR3 amino acid sequence lists the most common genes and DNA. Recorded for this sample are about 740,000 distinct CDR3 sequences; 35% of them occurred a single time. Of the sample, roughly 2.8% is held by the ten largest clones. Per the germline V gene, ENHRY is the CDR1 and SYGVKD is the CDR2. The CDR3 has 13 amino acids, counting the end cysteine and phenylalanine. Kept here is only the CDR3 DNA, which spans 39 bases and is read in frame from base 1. Cut back by 6 bases and 6 bases, the V and J ends lie 12 bases apart.

The TCR was taken from a human donor in good health (CMV status not recorded). Some clones in this sample may be carry-over from other donors' samples. The chain is made from TRBV10-3 and TRBJ1-5; matching of 5 bases hints at TRBD1 as the D gene. Sequencing input: PBMCs. The CDR3 protein sequence reads: CAIRGTSGQPQHF. The base sequence is TGTGCCATCAGAGGGACTTCTGGTCAGCCCCAGCATTTT.